This TCR beta chain was sequenced in a study of blood T cell repertoires in COVID-19. At the level of the study: The United States, Italy and Spain provided the acute and convalescent COVID-19 samples. T cells, B-cell-depleted T cells, or PBMCs provided the cDNA or gDNA that served as material.

This CDR3 comprises 14 residues. Per the germline V gene, CDR1 is LNHNV and CDR2 is YYDKDF (reference sequence). V lost 1 base, J lost 4 bases, and 8 bases lay in between. Authors' methods: For nucleated cells, counts were estimated from reference gene primer amplification. Repertoires were generated with immunoSEQ multiplex PCR, while TCRdb's copy carries only in-frame clones and drops some. V and J calls and clone size are those listed in that table; D and trimming were worked out from the DNA. The sample consists of over 10,000 clones, approximately 88% of them appearing once. This sequence joins TRBV15 and TRBJ1-5; the D gene is possibly TRBD1 (5 bases). The specimen was peripheral blood. This receptor was identified in a human donor in a cohort sampled during active COVID-19. The CDR3: CATSRGGGNQPQHF. Here the CDR3 DNA reads TGTGCCACCAGCAGAGGTGGGGGGAATCAGCCCCAGCATTTT.